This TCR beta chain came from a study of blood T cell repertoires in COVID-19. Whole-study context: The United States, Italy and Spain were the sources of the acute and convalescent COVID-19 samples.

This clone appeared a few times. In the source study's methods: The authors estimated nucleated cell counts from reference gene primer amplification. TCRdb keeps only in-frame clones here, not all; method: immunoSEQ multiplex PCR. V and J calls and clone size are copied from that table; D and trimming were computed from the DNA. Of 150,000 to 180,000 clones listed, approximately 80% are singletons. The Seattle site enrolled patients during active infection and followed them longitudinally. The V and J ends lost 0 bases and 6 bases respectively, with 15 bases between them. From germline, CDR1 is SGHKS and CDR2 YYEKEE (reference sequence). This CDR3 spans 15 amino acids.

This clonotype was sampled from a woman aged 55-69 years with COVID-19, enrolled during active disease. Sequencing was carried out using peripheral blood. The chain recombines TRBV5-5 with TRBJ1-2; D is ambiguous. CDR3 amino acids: CASSLDGALTNGYTF. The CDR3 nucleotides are TGTGCCAGCAGCTTGGACGGAGCCCTTACCAATGGCTACACCTTC.